The 31 T cell receptor beta chains given below trace back to one sample, sequenced in a study of shared T cell receptors in the human thymus (dated by TCRdb to the early 2020s). Library generation was performed with the immunoSEQ multiplex PCR assay. This immuneACCESS table, as held by TCRdb, lists in-frame sequences with V and J called but not all clones. Of the missing ones, under half trace to an unresolved V gene in checked studies; the others have no known cause. The sample data list 500,000 to 750,000 clones, and around 89% of these were observed just once. The ten largest make up 0.01% of the sample. These data are also associated with another study on human thymus T cells.

Sequences were obtained from thymocytes. These TCRs come from a boy younger than two with a congenital heart defect. Donor details come from another sample of the same person, matched by shared clones.

The chain uses TRBV28 and TRBJ2-7; 8 positions agree with TRBD2. From germline, CDR1 is MDHEN and CDR2 SYDVKM. The V gene end was trimmed by 2 bases and the J gene end by 3 bases; junction bases not matched to a gene: 9. This CDR3 has 16 amino acids. This CDR3 is CASSLAPRTSLYEQYF. The CDR3 nucleotides read TGTGCCAGCAGTTTAGCCCCGCGGACTAGCCTCTACGAGCAGTACTTC. Variable domain in full (rest from reference TRBV28 and TRBJ2-7): DVKVTQSSRYLVKRTGEKVFLECVQDMDHENMFWYRQDPGLGLRLIYFSYDVKMKEKGDIPEGYSVSREKKERFSLILESASTNQTSMYLCASSLAPRTSLYEQYFGPGTRLTVT.

This clone was recorded only once. This sequence joins TRBV28 and TRBJ2-2; 8 bases line up with TRBD1. The CDR3 covers 20 residues. The germline V gene encodes CDR1 MDHEN and CDR2 SYDVKM. With V trimmed by 4 bases and J by 1 base, 17 bases remained unmatched. CDR3 DNA sequence: TGTGCCAGCAGTTCCTCTAAAACAGGGGGGAAGGACCTGAACACCGGGGAGCTGTTTTTT. This codes for CASSSSKTGGKDLNTGELFF. Full variable domain (remainder filled in from reference TRBV28 and TRBJ2-2): DVKVTQSSRYLVKRTGEKVFLECVQDMDHENMFWYRQDPGLGLRLIYFSYDVKMKEKGDIPEGYSVSREKKERFSLILESASTNQTSMYLCASSSSKTGGKDLNTGELFFGEGSRLTVL.

The chain employs TRBV7-2 and TRBJ2-7, with D unresolved. The germline gives CDR1 SGHTA, CDR2 FQGNSA. The CDR3 sequence is 14 residues long. Trimming cost V 0 bases and J 0 bases, with 6 bases left between them. CDR3 nucleotides: TGTGCCAGCAGCTTAGCGGCAAGCTCCTACGAGCAGTACTTC. Protein: CASSLAASSYEQYF.

The CDR3 coding sequence is TGTGCCAGCAGCTTGGGGGCTAGCGGGAGGCTCGGGGAGACCCAGTACTTC. Encoded protein: CASSLGASGRLGETQYF. This chain connects TRBV5-4 to TRBJ2-5; 11 bases agree with TRBD2. CDR3 length: 17 residues. V was clipped by 0 bases and J by 5 bases; unmatched bases: 9. CDR1 SGHNT and CDR2 YYREEE come from the germline V gene (reference sequence).

The rearrangement links TRBV13 to TRBJ2-6; 7 bases line up with TRBD1. Trimming cost V 5 bases and J 0 bases; bases outside gene matches: 10. CDR3 size: 18 residues. Germline V gene lookup returns CDR1 PRHDT and CDR2 FYEKMQ (reference sequence). The CDR3 loop is CASSEHRGFNSGANVLTF. The CDR3 region has the DNA TGTGCCAGCAGCGAACACAGGGGATTCAACTCTGGGGCCAACGTCCTGACTTTC.

The rearrangement uses TRBV30 and TRBJ2-1; 11 nucleotides align to TRBD2. Trimming at V came to 2 bases and at J to 5 bases, leaving 5 bases not matched to a gene. This CDR3 region has 15 residues. In germline, CDR1 is GTSNPN, CDR2 SVGIG (reference sequence). The CDR3 DNA follows: TGTGCCTGGAGTCGTAGCGGGAGGGTTGACAATGAGCAGTTCTTC. As protein: CAWSRSGRVDNEQFF.

This chain connects TRBV11-2 to TRBJ2-7, with TRBD1 identical over 11 bases. Germline V gene lookup returns CDR1 SGHAT and CDR2 FQNNGV. The CDR3 totals 12 residues. The chain's CDR3 is CASSLLGTGGTV. The DNA of the CDR3 is TGTGCCAGCAGCTTGCTCGGGACAGGGGGAACGGTC.

This chain joins TRBV9 and TRBJ2-7; 10 positions match TRBD1. CDR1 SGDLS and CDR2 YYNGEE come from the germline V gene. V shed 3 bases and J 6 bases; nucleotides not matched to a gene: 9. This CDR3 contains 15 residues. The CDR3 region has the DNA TGTGCCAGCAGCGCCTCCAGGGACAGGGGTGGCGAGCAGTACTTC. Translating it yields CASSASRDRGGEQYF.

The rearrangement joins TRBV19 to TRBJ2-4, with 8 bases lining up with TRBD1. V lost 5 bases, J lost 1 base, and 22 bases stayed unmatched. In germline, CDR1 is LNHDA, CDR2 SQIVND (reference sequence). The CDR3 contains 21 residues. CDR3 residues: CASSWITGTGRTLGAKNIQYF. The CDR3, as DNA: TGTGCCAGTAGTTGGATTACCGGGACAGGTCGTACGCTCGGGGCCAAAAACATTCAGTACTTC.

The rearrangement uses TRBV28 and TRBJ2-5; weak D call: TRBD1 (6 bases). The J call is in doubt because the DNA end fits TRBJ2-7 better. CDR1 and CDR2 (germline): MDHEN, SYDVKM. This CDR3 has 15 residues. The CDR3 loop reads CASRHDRKAPYEQYF. The DNA for the CDR3 is TGTGCCAGCAGGCACGACAGGAAGGCCCCCTACGAGCAGTACTTC.

The chain has TRBV9 and TRBJ1-1; D not resolved. CDR1 and CDR2 (germline): SGDLS, YYNGEE. The germline V and J ends were trimmed by 9 bases and 2 bases, with 8 bases remaining between them. This CDR3 is built from 11 residues. The CDR3 DNA reads as TGTGCCACCCCCTCTAACACTGAAGCTTTCTTT. Protein sequence: CATPSNTEAFF.

This chain links TRBV7-9 with TRBJ2-7; TRBD2 aligns across 12 bases. The CDR3 is 18 residues long. The germline V gene encodes CDR1 SEHNR and CDR2 FQNEAQ (reference sequence). After removal of 4 bases from V and 4 bases from J, the junction contained 14 bases not matched to a gene. The CDR3, as DNA: TGTGCCAGCAGCTCACTAGCGGGAGGCTACTCTTGGGGTTACGAGCAGTACTTC. Its protein is CASSSLAGGYSWGYEQYF.

This chain joins TRBV6-1 and TRBJ1-1; 7 bases match TRBD1. Trimming removed 0 bases from V and 2 bases from J; junction bases left unmatched: 3. The CDR3 totals 15 residues. Germline assignment: CDR1 MNHNS and CDR2 SASEGT. The CDR3 sequence: CASSEATGINTEAFF. The CDR3 DNA sequence: TGTGCCAGCAGTGAAGCGACAGGGATCAACACTGAAGCTTTCTTT.

The chain recombines TRBV21-1 with TRBJ1-5; TRBD1 is taken as the D call from the table, unchecked against the DNA. TRBV21-1 is classified as a pseudogene. CDR3 size: 17 residues. In nucleotides, the CDR3 is TGTGCCAGCAGCGAGGATACGGGACAGGGGCGCAATCAGCCCCAGCATTTT. Encoded protein: CASSEDTGQGRNQPQHF.

CDR3 amino acids: CASSLVLAGSSYEQYF. CDR3 DNA sequence: TGCGCCAGCAGCTTGGTACTAGCGGGTAGCTCCTACGAGCAGTACTTC. This sequence joins TRBV5-1 and TRBJ2-7, with TRBD2 identical over 9 bases. The CDR3 sequence is 16 residues long. CDR1 is SGHRS, CDR2 YFSETQ, per germline. V shed 0 bases and J 0 bases; nucleotides not matched to a gene: 4.

This clone was counted a single time. The chain has TRBV5-6 and TRBJ2-5, with D tentatively TRBD1 (6 bases). CDR1 and CDR2 from the germline V gene are SGHDT and YYEEEE. V was trimmed by 4 bases and J by 3 bases, leaving 10 bases between them. The CDR3 has 13 residues. Written as DNA, the CDR3 is TGTGCCAGCAGCCAACGGACAGAAGAGACCCAGTACTTC. Translation gives CASSQRTEETQYF.

This clone occurred a few times. V gene TRBV30 combines with J gene TRBJ2-7; 10 bases agree with TRBD2. From germline, CDR1 is GTSNPN and CDR2 SVGIG (reference sequence). The CDR3 sequence is 14 residues long. The V segment lost 3 bases and the J segment 3 bases; nucleotides outside the gene matches: 5. The CDR3 here is CAWRALAGNYEQYF. CDR3 nucleotides: TGTGCCTGGAGGGCACTAGCGGGAAACTACGAGCAGTACTTC.

The chain recombines TRBV14 with TRBJ2-1; D ambiguous. The CDR3 runs 14 residues. The germline V and J ends were trimmed by 4 bases and 4 bases, with 11 bases remaining between them. The germline V gene encodes CDR1 SGHDN and CDR2 FVKESK. CDR3 region: CASSPQTRYNEQFF. The CDR3 DNA reads as TGTGCCAGCAGCCCCCAGACTCGTTACAATGAGCAGTTCTTC. Looking up the rest from reference TRBV14 and TRBJ2-1 gives the full variable domain: EAGVTQFPSHSVIEKGQTVTLRCDPISGHDNLYWYRRVMGKEIKFLLHFVKESKQDESGMPNNRFLAERTGGTYSTLKVQPAELEDSGVYFCASSPQTRYNEQFFGPGTRLTVL.

The V gene is TRBV27, the J gene TRBJ2-1, with D hard to call. Germline CDR1 is MNHEY and CDR2 is SMNVEV (reference sequence). The CDR3 spans 16 residues. V gave up 7 bases and J gave up 2 bases, with 18 bases separating them. The CDR3 is CASTLSPLNPYNEQFF. CDR3 nucleotides: TGTGCCAGCACCCTATCCCCTTTGAACCCCTACAATGAGCAGTTCTTC.

The V and J genes are TRBV11-3 and TRBJ1-2, with D hard to call. The germline V and J ends were trimmed by 4 bases and 0 bases, with 12 bases remaining between them. The germline CDR1 and CDR2 sequences are SGHNT and YENEEA. This CDR3 has 15 amino acids. In DNA form, the CDR3 reads TGTGCCAGCAGCTCCCACCACGGGTCTAACTATGGCTACACCTTC. This gives the protein CASSSHHGSNYGYTF.

The chain recombines TRBV4-2 with TRBJ2-7; 7 nucleotides line up with TRBD2. In germline, CDR1 is LGHNA, CDR2 YNFKEQ. This CDR3 contains 15 residues. V lost 1 base, J lost 5 bases, and 8 bases stayed unmatched. The CDR3 loop reads CASSQVQRDGHEQYF. In DNA form, the CDR3 reads TGTGCCAGCAGCCAAGTTCAGCGGGACGGCCACGAGCAGTACTTC.

The chain joins TRBV4-1 to TRBJ2-1; the match to TRBD2 covers 9 bases. The CDR3 sequence is 15 residues long. Germline V lookup: CDR1 MGHRA, CDR2 YSYEKL. With V trimmed by 4 bases and J by 6 bases, 7 bases remained unmatched. This CDR3 is CASSLPGLALNEQFF. Written as DNA, the CDR3 is TGCGCCAGCAGCCTTCCGGGACTAGCTCTCAATGAGCAGTTCTTC.

The chain carries TRBV19 and TRBJ1-2, with D possibly matching TRBD1 (6 bases). The V and J ends lost 5 bases and 2 bases respectively, with 18 bases between them. This CDR3 is built from 16 residues. Germline CDR1 LNHDA, CDR2 SQIVND (reference sequence). The CDR3 sequence: CASSSTGQNNNYGYTF. CDR3 DNA sequence: TGTGCCAGTAGTTCTACCGGACAGAACAACAACTATGGCTACACCTTC. The variable domain in full, completed from reference TRBV19 and TRBJ1-2, reads DGGITQSPKYLFRKEGQNVTLSCEQNLNHDAMYWYRQDPGQGLRLIYYSQIVNDFQKGDIAEGYSVSREKKESFPLTVTSAQKNPTAFYLCASSSTGQNNNYGYTFGSGTRLTVV.

The chain is built from TRBV4-2 and TRBJ2-7; 10 bases are shared with TRBD2. CDR1 is LGHNA, CDR2 YNFKEQ, per germline. There are 15 residues in the CDR3. Trimming at V came to 1 base and at J to 3 bases, leaving 3 bases not matched to a gene. As DNA, the CDR3 is TGTGCCAGCAGCCAAGGACTAGCGGGTGACTACGAGCAGTACTTC. Its translation is CASSQGLAGDYEQYF.

The chain couples TRBV25-1 to TRBJ1-3; D is possibly TRBD1 (5 bases). The V end lost 8 bases, the J end lost 2 bases, and 16 bases lay between the germline ends. The CDR3 length is 15 residues. Germline V gene data show CDR1 as MGHDK and CDR2 as SYGVNS. The CDR3 sequence: CASPRQGGAGNTIYF. In DNA form, the CDR3 reads TGTGCCAGCCCTAGGCAGGGAGGTGCTGGAAACACCATATATTTT. Supplemented by reference TRBV25-1 and TRBJ1-3, the full variable domain reads EADIYQTPRYLVIGTGKKITLECSQTMGHDKMYWYQQDPGMELHLIHYSYGVNSTEKGDLSSESTVSRIRTEHFPLTLESARPSHTSQYLCASPRQGGAGNTIYFGEGSWLTVV.

The genes are TRBV29-1 and TRBJ2-7; D may be TRBD2 (6 bases). Germline V lookup: CDR1 SQVTM, CDR2 ANQGSEA. There are 13 residues in the CDR3. The V and J ends lost 4 bases and 3 bases respectively, with 13 bases between them. The CDR3 sequence is CSVGGDLGYEQYF. CDR3 bases: TGCAGCGTTGGGGGGGATTTGGGCTACGAGCAGTACTTC.

The rearrangement uses TRBV6-1 and TRBJ1-5; 8 nucleotides align to TRBD1. The length of the CDR3 is 18 residues. Germline assignment: CDR1 MNHNS and CDR2 SASEGT. After removal of 4 bases from V and 3 bases from J, the junction contained 14 bases not matched to a gene. CDR3 in amino acids: CASSVGRKRDRINQPQHF. The CDR3, as DNA: TGTGCCAGCAGTGTCGGAAGAAAAAGGGACAGGATCAATCAGCCCCAGCATTTT.

This chain joins TRBV7-3 and TRBJ1-1, with a possible D match to TRBD1 (6 bases). Germline CDR1 is SGHTA and CDR2 is FQGTGA. Trimming stripped 4 bases from V and 7 bases from J, with 7 bases between. The CDR3 is 11 amino acids. The CDR3 loop is CASSYRVEAFF. CDR3 sequence (DNA): TGTGCCAGCAGCTACAGGGTTGAAGCTTTCTTT.

The chain recombines TRBV5-1 with TRBJ2-7, with D possibly TRBD1 on 6 matching bases. Germline lookup yields CDR1 SGHRS and CDR2 YFSETQ. The length of the CDR3 is 16 residues. Trimming cost V 3 bases and J 0 bases, with 16 bases left between them. CDR3 coding DNA: TGCGCCAGCAGCTACACCCGGGACAAGAGCTCCTACGAGCAGTACTTC. Protein product: CASSYTRDKSSYEQYF. Together with reference TRBV5-1 and TRBJ2-7, the CDR3 gives the full variable domain: KAGVTQTPRYLIKTRGQQVTLSCSPISGHRSVSWYQQTPGQGLQFLFEYFSETQRNKGNFPGRFSGRQFSNSRSEMNVSTLELGDSALYLCASSYTRDKSSYEQYFGPGTRLTVT.

The V and J genes are TRBV28 and TRBJ1-1, with 10 bases fitting TRBD1. Germline lookup yields CDR1 MDHEN and CDR2 SYDVKM. V was clipped by 6 bases and J by 9 bases; unmatched bases: 13. This CDR3 is 15 amino acids long. The chain's CDR3 is CASSPEHRGQGQAFF. CDR3 DNA: TGTGCCAGCAGCCCTGAACACAGGGGACAGGGGCAAGCTTTCTTT.

V and J are TRBV6-5 and TRBJ1-2; D is possibly TRBD1 (6 bases). CDR1 MNHEY and CDR2 SVGAGI come from the germline V gene. This CDR3 is built from 12 residues. Trimming removed 8 bases from V and 3 bases from J, with 10 bases in between. The CDR3 loop is CASSDSYYGYTF. The CDR3 nucleotides are TGTGCCAGCTCGGACAGCTACTATGGCTACACCTTC.